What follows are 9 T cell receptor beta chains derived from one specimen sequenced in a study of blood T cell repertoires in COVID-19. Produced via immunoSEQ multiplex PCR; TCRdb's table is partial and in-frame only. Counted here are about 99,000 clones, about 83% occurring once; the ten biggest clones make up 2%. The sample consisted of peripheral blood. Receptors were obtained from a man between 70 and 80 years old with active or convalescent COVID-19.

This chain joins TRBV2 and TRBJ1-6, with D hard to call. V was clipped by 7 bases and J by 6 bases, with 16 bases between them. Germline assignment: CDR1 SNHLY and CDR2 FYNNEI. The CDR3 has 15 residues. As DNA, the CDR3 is TGTGCCAGCAAGAACGAAGACCTAGCTAATTCACCCCTCCACTTT. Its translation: CASKNEDLANSPLHF.

This CDR3 reads CASSQDIRGAGGYTF. DNA of the CDR3: TGTGCCAGCAGCCAAGATATCCGGGGAGCCGGGGGCTACACCTTC. The chain links TRBV3-1 (or the pseudogene TRBV3-2) to TRBJ1-2, with D unclear. V lost 0 bases and J lost 8, with 16 bases in between. The CDR3 is made up of 15 amino acids. The V gene's germline CDR1 is LGHDT and CDR2 YNNKEL (reference sequence).

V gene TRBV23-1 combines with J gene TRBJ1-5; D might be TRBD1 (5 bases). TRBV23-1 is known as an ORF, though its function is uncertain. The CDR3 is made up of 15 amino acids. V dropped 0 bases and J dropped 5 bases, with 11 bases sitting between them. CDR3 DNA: TGCGCCAGCAGTCAATCGGGGCAGGTCGATCAGCCCCAGCATTTT. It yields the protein CASSQSGQVDQPQHF.

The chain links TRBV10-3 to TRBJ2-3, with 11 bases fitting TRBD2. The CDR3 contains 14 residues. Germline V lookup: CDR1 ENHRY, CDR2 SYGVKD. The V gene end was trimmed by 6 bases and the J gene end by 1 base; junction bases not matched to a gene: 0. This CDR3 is CAIRTSGGTDTQYF. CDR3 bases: TGTGCCATCAGGACTAGCGGGGGCACAGATACGCAGTATTTT.

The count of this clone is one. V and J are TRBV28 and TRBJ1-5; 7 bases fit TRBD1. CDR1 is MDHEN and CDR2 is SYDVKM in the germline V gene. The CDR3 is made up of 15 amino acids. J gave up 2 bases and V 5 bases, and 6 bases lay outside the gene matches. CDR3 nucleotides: TGTGCCAGCAGTCGCGACAGGGTGGGCAATCAGCCCCAGCATTTT. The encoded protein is CASSRDRVGNQPQHF.

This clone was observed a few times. The CDR3 region has the DNA TGTGCCAGCTCACCAGCGGTAGGGGCAGCTGGCTACACCTTC. Translation: CASSPAVGAAGYTF. The rearrangement links TRBV18 to TRBJ1-2, with a tentative D call TRBD1 (5 bases). CDR1 is KGHSH, CDR2 LQKENI, per germline. The V gene lost 2 bases and the J gene lost 7 bases, with 14 bases spanning the gap. The length of the CDR3 is 14 residues. Looking up the rest from reference TRBV18 and TRBJ1-2 gives the full variable domain: NAGVMQNPRHLVRRRGQEARLRCSPMKGHSHVYWYRQLPEEGLKFMVYLQKENIIDESGMPKERFSAEFPKEGPSILRIQQVVRGDSAAYFCASSPAVGAAGYTFGSGTRLTVV.

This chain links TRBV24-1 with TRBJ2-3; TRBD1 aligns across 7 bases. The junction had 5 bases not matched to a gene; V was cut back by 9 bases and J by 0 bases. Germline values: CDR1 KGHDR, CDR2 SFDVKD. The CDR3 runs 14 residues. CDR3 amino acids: CATSGTASTDTQYF. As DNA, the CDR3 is TGTGCCACCTCCGGGACAGCAAGCACAGATACGCAGTATTTT.

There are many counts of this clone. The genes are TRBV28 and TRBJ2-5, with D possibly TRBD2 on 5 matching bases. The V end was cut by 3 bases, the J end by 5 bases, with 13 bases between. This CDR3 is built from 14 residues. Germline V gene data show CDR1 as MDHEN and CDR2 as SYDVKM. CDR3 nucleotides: TGTGCCAGCAGTTTGATATCGGGATGGGAGACCCAGTACTTC. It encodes CASSLISGWETQYF.

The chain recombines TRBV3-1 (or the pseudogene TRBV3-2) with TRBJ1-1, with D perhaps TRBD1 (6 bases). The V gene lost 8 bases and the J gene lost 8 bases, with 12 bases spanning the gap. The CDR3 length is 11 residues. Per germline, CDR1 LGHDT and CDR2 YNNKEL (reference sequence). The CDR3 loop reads CASSRGGEAFF. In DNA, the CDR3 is TGTGCCAGCTCAAGGGGGGGGGAAGCTTTCTTT.